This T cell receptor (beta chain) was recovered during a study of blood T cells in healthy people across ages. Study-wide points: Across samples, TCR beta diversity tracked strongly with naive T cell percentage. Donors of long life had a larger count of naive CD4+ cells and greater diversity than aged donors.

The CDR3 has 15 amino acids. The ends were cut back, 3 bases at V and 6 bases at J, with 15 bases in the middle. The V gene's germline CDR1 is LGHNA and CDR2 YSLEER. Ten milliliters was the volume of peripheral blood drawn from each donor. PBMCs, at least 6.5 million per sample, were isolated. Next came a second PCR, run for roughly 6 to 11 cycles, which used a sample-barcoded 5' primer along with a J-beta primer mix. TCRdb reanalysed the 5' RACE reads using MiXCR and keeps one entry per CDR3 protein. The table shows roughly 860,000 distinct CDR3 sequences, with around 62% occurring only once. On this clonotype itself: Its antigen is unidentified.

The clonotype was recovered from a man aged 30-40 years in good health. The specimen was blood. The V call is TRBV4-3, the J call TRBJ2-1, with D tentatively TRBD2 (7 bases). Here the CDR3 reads CASSHRNGGPNEQFF. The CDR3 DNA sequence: TGCGCCAGCAGCCACAGGAACGGGGGGCCCAATGAGCAGTTCTTC.